This T cell receptor (beta chain) was sequenced for a study of Graves' ophthalmopathy and Graves' hyperthyroidism. Whole-study findings and limits: Detected in blood as well were most expanded thyroid clonotypes with frequency above 0.001. At approximately 70% sensitivity and 72.22% specificity, the model predicted progression of the ophthalmopathy.

Other autoimmune diseases, uncontrolled infections, pregnancy or lactation ruled patients out of participation. The junction had 6 bases not matched to a gene; V was cut back by 7 bases and J by 4 bases. CDR3 size: 14 residues. Germline CDR1 reads MNHEY; CDR2 reads SVGAGI. TCR beta CDR3 amplification used RNA transcripts. The first-round RT-PCR employed HTBI primers together with the Qiagen OneStep RT-PCR kit. A multiplex PCR was then performed as the second round. TCRdb passed the multiplex PCR reads through MiXCR, listing each CDR3 protein once. The sample has 600,000 to 700,000 distinct CDR3 sequences, 35% to 50% seen once. In its sample, this clonotype was seen many times. The antigen is not known.

This TCR came from an adult man with Graves' ophthalmopathy. Sequencing input: peripheral blood. The chain carries TRBV6-5 and TRBJ1-2, with 10 bases identical to TRBD1. The CDR3 protein is CASTSGTGAYGYTF. For the CDR3, the DNA is TGTGCCAGCACCTCCGGGACAGGGGCCTATGGCTACACCTTC.